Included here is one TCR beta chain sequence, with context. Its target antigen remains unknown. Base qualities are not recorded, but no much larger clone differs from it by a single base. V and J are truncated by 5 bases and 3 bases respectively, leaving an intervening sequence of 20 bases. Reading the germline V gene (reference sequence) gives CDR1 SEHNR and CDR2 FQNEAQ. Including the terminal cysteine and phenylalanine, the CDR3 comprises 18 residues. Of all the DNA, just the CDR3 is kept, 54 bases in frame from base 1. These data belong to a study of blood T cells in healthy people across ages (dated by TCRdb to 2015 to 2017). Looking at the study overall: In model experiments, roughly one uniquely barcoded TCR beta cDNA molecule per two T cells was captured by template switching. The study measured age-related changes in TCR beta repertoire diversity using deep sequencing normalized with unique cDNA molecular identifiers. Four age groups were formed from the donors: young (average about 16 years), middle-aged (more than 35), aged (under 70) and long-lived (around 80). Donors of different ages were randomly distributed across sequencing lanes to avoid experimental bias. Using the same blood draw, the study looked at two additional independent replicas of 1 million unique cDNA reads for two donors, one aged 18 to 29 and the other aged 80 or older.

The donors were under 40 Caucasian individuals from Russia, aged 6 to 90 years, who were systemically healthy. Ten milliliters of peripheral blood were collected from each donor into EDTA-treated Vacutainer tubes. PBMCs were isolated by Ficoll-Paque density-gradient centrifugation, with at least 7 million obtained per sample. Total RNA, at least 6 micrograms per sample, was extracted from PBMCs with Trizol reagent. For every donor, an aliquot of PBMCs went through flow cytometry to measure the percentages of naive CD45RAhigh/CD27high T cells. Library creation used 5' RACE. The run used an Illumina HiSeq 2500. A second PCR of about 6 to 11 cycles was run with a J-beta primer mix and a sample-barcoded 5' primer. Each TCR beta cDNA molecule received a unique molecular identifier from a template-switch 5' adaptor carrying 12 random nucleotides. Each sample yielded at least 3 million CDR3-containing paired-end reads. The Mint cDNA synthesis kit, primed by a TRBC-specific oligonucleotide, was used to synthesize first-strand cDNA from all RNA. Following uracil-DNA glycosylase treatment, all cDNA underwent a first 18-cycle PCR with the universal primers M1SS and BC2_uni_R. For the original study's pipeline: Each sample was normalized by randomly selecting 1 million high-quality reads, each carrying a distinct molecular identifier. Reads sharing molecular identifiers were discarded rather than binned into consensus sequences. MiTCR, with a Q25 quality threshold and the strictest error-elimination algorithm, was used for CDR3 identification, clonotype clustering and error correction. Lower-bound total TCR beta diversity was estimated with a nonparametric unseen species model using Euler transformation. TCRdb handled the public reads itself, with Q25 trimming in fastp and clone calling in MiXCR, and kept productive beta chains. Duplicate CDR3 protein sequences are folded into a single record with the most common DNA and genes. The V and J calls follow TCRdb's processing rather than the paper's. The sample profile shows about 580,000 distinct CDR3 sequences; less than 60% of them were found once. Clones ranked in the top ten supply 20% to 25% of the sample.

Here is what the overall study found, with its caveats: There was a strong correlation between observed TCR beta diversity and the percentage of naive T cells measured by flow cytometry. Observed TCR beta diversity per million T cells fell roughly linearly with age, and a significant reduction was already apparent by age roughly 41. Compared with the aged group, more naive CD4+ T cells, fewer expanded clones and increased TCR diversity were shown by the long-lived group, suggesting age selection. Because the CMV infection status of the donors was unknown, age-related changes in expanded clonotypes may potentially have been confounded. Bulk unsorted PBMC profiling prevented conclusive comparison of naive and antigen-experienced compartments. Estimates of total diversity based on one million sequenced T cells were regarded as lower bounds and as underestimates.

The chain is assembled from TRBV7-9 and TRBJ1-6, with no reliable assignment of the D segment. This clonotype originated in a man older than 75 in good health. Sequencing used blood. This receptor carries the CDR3 CASSPLPPDYNYNSPLHF. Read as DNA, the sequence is TGTGCCAGCAGCCCCTTACCTCCAGACTACAACTATAATTCACCCCTCCACTTT. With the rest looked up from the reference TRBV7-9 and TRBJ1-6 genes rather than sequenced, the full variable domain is DTGVSQNPRHKITKRGQNVTFRCDPISEHNRLYWYRQTLGQGPEFLTYFQNEAQLEKSRLLSDRFSAERPKGSFSTLEIQRTEQGDSAMYLCASSPLPPDYNYNSPLHFGNGTRLTVT.